This T cell receptor (beta chain) stems from a study of monozygotic twins with inflammatory bowel disease. The study, taken as a whole, reports: IBD patients share fewer clonotypes with other people than healthy twins do, especially with disease activity. No detectable difference in repertoire similarity separated concordant from discordant twins, possibly as a result of limited power.

This CDR3 has 16 residues. Germline V gene data show CDR1 as DFQATT and CDR2 as SNEGSKA (reference sequence). Details on this clonotype: Its antigen is currently unknown.

The UMIs carried a 6-nucleotide sample barcode, and they were added by template switching. TCRdb re-called the 5' RACE reads and catalogs CDR3 proteins one per entry, DNA excluded. With 300,000 to 400,000 distinct CDR3 sequences in the sample, the ten largest clones hold approximately 2%. The TCR sequence derives from a human donor with ulcerative colitis or Crohn's disease, or a healthy co-twin of an affected twin (not recorded which). Sequencing was performed on blood. This chain joins TRBV20-1 and TRBJ2-3; lacking DNA, the TRBD1 call made by TCRdb goes unchecked. CDR3 amino acids: CSARSYSTGVTDTQYF.